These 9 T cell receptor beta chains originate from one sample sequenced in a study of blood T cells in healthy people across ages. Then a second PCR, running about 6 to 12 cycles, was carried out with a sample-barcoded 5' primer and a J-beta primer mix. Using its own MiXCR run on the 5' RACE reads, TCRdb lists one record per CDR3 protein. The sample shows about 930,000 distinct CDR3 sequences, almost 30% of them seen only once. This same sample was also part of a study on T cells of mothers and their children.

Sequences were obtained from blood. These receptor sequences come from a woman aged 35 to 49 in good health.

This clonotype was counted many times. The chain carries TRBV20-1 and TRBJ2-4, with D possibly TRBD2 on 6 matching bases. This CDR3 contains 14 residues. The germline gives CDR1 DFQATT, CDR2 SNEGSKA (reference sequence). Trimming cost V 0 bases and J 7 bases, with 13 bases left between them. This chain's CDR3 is CSARDFLGGNIQYF. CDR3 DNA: TGCAGTGCTAGAGACTTCCTTGGGGGGAACATTCAGTACTTC.

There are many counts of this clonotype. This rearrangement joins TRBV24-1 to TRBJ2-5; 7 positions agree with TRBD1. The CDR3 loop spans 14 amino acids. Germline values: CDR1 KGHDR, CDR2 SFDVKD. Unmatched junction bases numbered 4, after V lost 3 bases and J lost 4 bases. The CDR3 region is CATSDPTGPETQYF. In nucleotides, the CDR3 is TGTGCCACCAGTGATCCGACAGGGCCAGAGACCCAGTACTTC.

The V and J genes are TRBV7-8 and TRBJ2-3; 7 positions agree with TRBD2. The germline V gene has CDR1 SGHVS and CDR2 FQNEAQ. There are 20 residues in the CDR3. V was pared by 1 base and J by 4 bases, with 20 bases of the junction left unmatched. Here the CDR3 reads CASSLVPRRERGHDPDTQYF. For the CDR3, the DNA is TGTGCCAGCAGCTTAGTTCCCAGACGGGAGCGGGGCCACGACCCAGATACGCAGTATTTT.

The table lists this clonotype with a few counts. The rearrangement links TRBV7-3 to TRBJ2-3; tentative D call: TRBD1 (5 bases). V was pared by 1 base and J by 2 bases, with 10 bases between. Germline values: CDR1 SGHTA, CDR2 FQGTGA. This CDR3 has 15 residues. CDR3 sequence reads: CASSLIAGATDTQYF. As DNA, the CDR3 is TGTGCCAGCAGCTTAATAGCTGGGGCCACAGATACGCAGTATTTT.

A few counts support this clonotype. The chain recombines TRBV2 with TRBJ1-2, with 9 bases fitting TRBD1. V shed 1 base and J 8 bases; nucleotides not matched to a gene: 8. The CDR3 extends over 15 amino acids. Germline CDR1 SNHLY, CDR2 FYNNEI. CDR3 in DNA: TGTGCCAGCAGTGAAGAGGGACAGGGCTTGGAGGGCTACACCTTC. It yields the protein CASSEEGQGLEGYTF.

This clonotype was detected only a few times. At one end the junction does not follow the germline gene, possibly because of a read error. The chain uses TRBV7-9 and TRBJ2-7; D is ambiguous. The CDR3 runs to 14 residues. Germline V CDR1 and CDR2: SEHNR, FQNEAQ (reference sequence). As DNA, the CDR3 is TGTGCCAGCAGCTTAGGGGCAGTCTCCTACAAGCAGTACTTC. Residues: CASSLGAVSYKQYF. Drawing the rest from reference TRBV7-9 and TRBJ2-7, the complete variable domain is DTGVSQNPRHKITKRGQNVTFRCDPISEHNRLYWYRQTLGQGPEFLTYFQNEAQLEKSRLLSDRFSAERPKGSFSTLEIQRTEQGDSAMYLCASSLGAVSYKQYFGPGTRLTVT.

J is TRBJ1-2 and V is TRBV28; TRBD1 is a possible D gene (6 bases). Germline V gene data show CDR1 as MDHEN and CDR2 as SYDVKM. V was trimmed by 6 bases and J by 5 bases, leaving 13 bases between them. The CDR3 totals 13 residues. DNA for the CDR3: TGTGCCAGCAGGCTAACAGGGCTGTATGGCTACACCTTC. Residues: CASRLTGLYGYTF.

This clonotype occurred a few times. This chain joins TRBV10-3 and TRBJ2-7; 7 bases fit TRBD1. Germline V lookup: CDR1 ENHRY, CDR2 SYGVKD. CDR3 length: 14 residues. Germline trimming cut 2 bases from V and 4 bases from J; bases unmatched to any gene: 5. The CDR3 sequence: CAISEVGTVYEQYF. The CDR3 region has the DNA TGTGCCATCAGTGAGGTTGGGACAGTTTACGAGCAGTACTTC.

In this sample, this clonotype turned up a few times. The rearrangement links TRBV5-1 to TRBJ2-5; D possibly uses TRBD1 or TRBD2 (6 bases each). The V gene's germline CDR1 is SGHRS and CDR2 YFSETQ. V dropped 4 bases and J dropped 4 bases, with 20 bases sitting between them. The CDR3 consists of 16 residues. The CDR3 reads CASSRDIGGPGETQYF. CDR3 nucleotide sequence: TGCGCCAGCAGCCGGGACATCGGGGGCCCAGGAGAGACCCAGTACTTC.